This T cell receptor (beta chain) was obtained from a study of cytomegalovirus exposure and HLA in healthy donors. Study results and limitations: Relative to equally common others, HLA-associated TCR beta chains showed greater clonal expansion in a later analysis. Cytomegalovirus status was reportedly diagnosed by the classifier with high sensitivity and specificity. Data from an earlier analysis indicated that most TCR beta V segments were productive either about 87% or about 30% of the time. TCR beta V- and J-gene trimming, according to a later analysis, was linked to a missense DCLRE1C variant.

This clone was counted once. Its antigen is still unknown. PCR employed 60 Vbeta and 13 Jbeta primers. Data came from immunoSEQ multiplex PCR; TCRdb stores just in-frame clones and leaves some out. The sample contains more than 90,000 clones, roughly 80% of which appear only once. The CDR3 extends over 15 amino acids. V was pared by 2 bases and J by 8 bases, with 9 bases of the junction left unmatched. Germline loops: CDR1 MNHNS, CDR2 SASEGT. The sample comprised PBMCs. This clonotype was obtained from a man aged 25 to 40 in good health and CMV-seropositive. The chain has TRBV6-1 and TRBJ2-1; 7 bases map to TRBD1. The CDR3 loop reads CASSEKGTVIYEQFF. In DNA, the CDR3 is TGTGCCAGCAGTGAAAAGGGGACAGTTATCTATGAGCAGTTCTTC.